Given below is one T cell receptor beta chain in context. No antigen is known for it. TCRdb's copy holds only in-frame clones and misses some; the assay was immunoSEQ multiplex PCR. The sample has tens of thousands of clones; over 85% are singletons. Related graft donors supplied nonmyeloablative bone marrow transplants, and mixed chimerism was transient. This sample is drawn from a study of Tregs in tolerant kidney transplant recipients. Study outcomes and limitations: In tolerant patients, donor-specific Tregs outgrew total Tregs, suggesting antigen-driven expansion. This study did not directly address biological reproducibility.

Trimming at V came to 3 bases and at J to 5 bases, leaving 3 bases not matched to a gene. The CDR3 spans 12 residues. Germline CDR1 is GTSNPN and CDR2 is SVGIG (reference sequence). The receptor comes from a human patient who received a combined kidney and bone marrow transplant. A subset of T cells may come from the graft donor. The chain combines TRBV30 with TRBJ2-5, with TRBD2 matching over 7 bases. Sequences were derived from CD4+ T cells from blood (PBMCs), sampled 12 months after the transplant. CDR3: CAWRSGKETQYF. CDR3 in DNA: TGTGCCTGGAGGAGCGGGAAGGAGACCCAGTACTTC.